Below are 4 T cell receptor beta chains sequenced from a single sample in a study of T cell repertoires in cytomegalovirus infection. MiXCR, run by TCRdb on the reads, gives a single entry per CDR3 protein. The profile shows 310,000 or so distinct CDR3 sequences, about a tenth of them singletons. Material: PBMCs. All receptors come from a human donor in good health (CMV status not recorded). Some clones in this sample may be carry-over from other donors' samples.

This clonotype has only a few counts. This sequence joins TRBV10-3 and TRBJ1-1; 7 bases match TRBD1. Germline trimming cut 3 bases from V and 0 bases from J; bases unmatched to any gene: 19. CDR1 ENHRY and CDR2 SYGVKD come from the germline V gene. This CDR3 has 20 amino acids. As DNA, the CDR3 is TGTGCCATCAGTGACTCCGGGACAGTCGGACCCAACCCAATGAACACTGAAGCTTTCTTT. Translated: CAISDSGTVGPNPMNTEAFF.

This clonotype appeared many times. The DNA of the CDR3 is TGTGCCAGCAGGTTGACTAGCGGGGGCGAGCAGTACGTC. The encoded protein is CASRLTSGGEQYV. The rearrangement joins TRBV2 to TRBJ2-7; 12 positions match TRBD2. CDR1 is SNHLY, CDR2 FYNNEI, per germline. The CDR3 runs to 13 residues. With 6 bases clipped from V and 6 bases from J, the junction kept 3 bases outside the gene matches.

This clonotype was observed many times. The V call is TRBV12-3 or TRBV12-4, the J call TRBJ1-3; D is ambiguous. The CDR3 has 17 residues. The V and J ends lost 3 bases and 0 bases respectively, with 15 bases between them. In nucleotides, the CDR3 is TGTGCCAGCAGTTTTTCCGGAGGAGGGCTCTCTGGAAACACCATATATTTT. Translation gives CASSFSGGGLSGNTIYF.

This clonotype was recorded a few times. The V call is TRBV28, the J call TRBJ2-1, with a tentative D call TRBD2 (5 bases). The CDR3 runs to 15 residues. Germline V gives CDR1 MDHEN, CDR2 SYDVKM. Trimming removed 10 bases from V and 2 bases from J, with 18 bases in between. This CDR3 reads CATLLGSGTYNEQFF. In DNA form, the CDR3 reads TGTGCCACGTTACTTGGCTCGGGAACCTACAATGAGCAGTTCTTC.